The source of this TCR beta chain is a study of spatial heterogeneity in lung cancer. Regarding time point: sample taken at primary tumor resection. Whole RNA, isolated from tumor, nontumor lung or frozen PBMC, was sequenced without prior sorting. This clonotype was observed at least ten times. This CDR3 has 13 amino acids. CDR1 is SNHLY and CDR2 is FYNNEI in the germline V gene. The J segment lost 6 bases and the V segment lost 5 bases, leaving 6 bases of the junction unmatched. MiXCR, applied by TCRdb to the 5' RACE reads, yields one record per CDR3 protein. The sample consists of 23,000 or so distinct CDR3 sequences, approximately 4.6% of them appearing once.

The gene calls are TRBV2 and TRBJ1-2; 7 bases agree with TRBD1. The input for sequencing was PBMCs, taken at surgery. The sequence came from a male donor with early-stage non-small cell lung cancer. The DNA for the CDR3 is TGTGCCAGCAGTCCCCGACAGGGTGATGGCTACACCTTC. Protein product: CASSPRQGDGYTF.